These 10 T cell receptor beta chains came from one sample sequenced in a study of blood T cell repertoires in COVID-19. This table comes from immunoSEQ multiplex PCR, and its TCRdb copy is limited to in-frame clones, with some not included. The table has 30,000 to 40,000 clones, about 88% seen once. Sequenced input: peripheral blood. The receptors derive from a human donor in a cohort sampled during active COVID-19.

The chain is built from TRBV14 and TRBJ1-2; 10 bases are a match to TRBD1. The junction had 4 bases not matched to a gene; V was cut back by 3 bases and J by 6 bases. Germline values: CDR1 SGHDN, CDR2 FVKESK. The CDR3 is 14 amino acids. The CDR3 loop reads CASSQRTGGNGYTF. CDR3 nucleotides: TGTGCCAGCAGCCAGAGGACAGGGGGAAATGGCTACACCTTC.

The chain couples TRBV2 to TRBJ1-6, with 11 bases fitting TRBD1. CDR3 length equals 15 residues. The V gene end was trimmed by 2 bases and the J gene end by 10 bases; junction bases not matched to a gene: 4. The germline gives CDR1 SNHLY, CDR2 FYNNEI. As DNA, the CDR3 is TGTGCCAGCAGTGAAAGGACAGGGGGCTTCTCACCCCTCCACTTT. The encoded protein is CASSERTGGFSPLHF.

This chain joins TRBV5-1 and TRBJ2-7, with TRBD1 matching over 9 bases. Germline V gene data show CDR1 as SGHRS and CDR2 as YFSETQ. Germline trimming cut 4 bases from V and 3 bases from J; bases unmatched to any gene: 8. The CDR3 length is 15 residues. The CDR3 sequence: CASSDKDRGYYEQYF. The DNA for the CDR3 is TGCGCCAGCAGCGACAAGGACAGGGGCTACTACGAGCAGTACTTC. The full variable domain, its missing parts supplied by reference TRBV5-1 and TRBJ2-7, is KAGVTQTPRYLIKTRGQQVTLSCSPISGHRSVSWYQQTPGQGLQFLFEYFSETQRNKGNFPGRFSGRQFSNSRSEMNVSTLELGDSALYLCASSDKDRGYYEQYFGPGTRLTVT.

This chain uses TRBV6-5 with TRBJ2-5; TRBD1 matches 8 bases. CDR1 is MNHEY, CDR2 SVGAGI, per germline. The CDR3 totals 14 residues. V lost 6 bases and J lost 1; bases outside the gene matches: 4. The CDR3 spells CASSLDRAQETQYF. The CDR3 region has the DNA TGTGCCAGCAGCTTGGACAGGGCCCAAGAGACCCAGTACTTC.

The rearrangement uses TRBV20-1 and TRBJ1-1; D remains ambiguous. Germline V gives CDR1 DFQATT, CDR2 SNEGSKA (reference sequence). Trimming cost V 3 bases and J 0 bases, with 8 bases left between them. The CDR3 has 13 amino acids. The CDR3 is CSASAGLNTEAFF. The CDR3, as DNA: TGCAGTGCTAGTGCGGGGTTGAACACTGAAGCTTTCTTT.

The V call is TRBV5-4, the J call TRBJ1-2; D remains unclear. The length of the CDR3 is 14 residues. Looked up from germline, CDR1 is SGHNT and CDR2 is YYREEE (reference sequence). V was pared by 0 bases and J by 6 bases, with 12 bases between. The CDR3 DNA is TGTGCCAGCAGCTTGGATACTCAGGCCCATGGCTACACCTTC. This translates into CASSLDTQAHGYTF.

The chain joins TRBV4-1 to TRBJ1-3; no reliable D call. Trimming removed 0 bases at V and 6 bases at J, with 12 bases between. Germline assignment: CDR1 MGHRA and CDR2 YSYEKL. The CDR3 length is 15 residues. CDR3 nucleotide sequence: TGCGCCAGCAGCCAAGAGGACTGGGGAGCAAACACCATATATTTT. Its protein product is CASSQEDWGANTIYF.

The V gene is TRBV5-1, the J gene TRBJ2-1; D remains ambiguous. Trimming took 4 bases from V and 1 from J, leaving 12 bases between them. Germline V gene sequence: CDR1 SGHRS, CDR2 YFSETQ. This CDR3 comprises 15 residues. The CDR3 spells CASSLASPSYNEQFF. The CDR3 DNA reads as TGCGCCAGCAGCCTCGCGTCGCCGTCCTACAATGAGCAGTTCTTC.

The chain is built from TRBV7-9 and TRBJ1-5; a possible D gene is TRBD1 (6 bases). Trimming shortened V by 1 base and J by 6 bases, and 10 bases separated the two germline ends. Germline V gene lookup returns CDR1 SEHNR and CDR2 FQNEAQ (reference sequence). CDR3 size: 14 residues. The chain's CDR3 is CASSLGGGAQPQHF. The CDR3 DNA is TGTGCCAGCAGCTTAGGAGGGGGAGCTCAGCCCCAGCATTTT.

The rearrangement joins TRBV24-1 to TRBJ2-1; 8 bases fit TRBD2. CDR1 and CDR2 from the germline V gene are KGHDR and SFDVKD. Unmatched junction bases numbered 4, after V lost 7 bases and J lost 6 bases. The CDR3 totals 13 residues. CDR3 nucleotide sequence: TGTGCCACCAGGGCTAGCGGGCTCAATGAGCAGTTCTTC. Translating gives CATRASGLNEQFF.